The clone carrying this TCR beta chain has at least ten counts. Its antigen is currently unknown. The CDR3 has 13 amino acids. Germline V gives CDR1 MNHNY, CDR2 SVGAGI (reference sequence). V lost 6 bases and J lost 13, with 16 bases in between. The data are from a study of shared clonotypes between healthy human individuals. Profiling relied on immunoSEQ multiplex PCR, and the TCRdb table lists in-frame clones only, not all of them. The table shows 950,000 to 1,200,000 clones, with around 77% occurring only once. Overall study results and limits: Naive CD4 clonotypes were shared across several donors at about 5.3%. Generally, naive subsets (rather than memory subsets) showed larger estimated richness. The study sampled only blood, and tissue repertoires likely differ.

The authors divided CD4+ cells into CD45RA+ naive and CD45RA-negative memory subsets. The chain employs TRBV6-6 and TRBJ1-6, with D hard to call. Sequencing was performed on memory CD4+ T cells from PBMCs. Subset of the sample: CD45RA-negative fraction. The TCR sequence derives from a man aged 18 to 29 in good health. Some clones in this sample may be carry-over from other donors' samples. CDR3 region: CASSPTIEVPLHF. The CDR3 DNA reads TGTGCCAGCAGCCCTACGATTGAGGTCCCCCTCCACTTT.